Listed below are T cell receptor beta chains from one sample, sequenced in a study of memory CD4+ T cells and cytomegalovirus serostatus. Sequencing was performed with immunoSEQ multiplex PCR; in TCRdb, only in-frame clones are kept and a portion is missing. In the table there are just under 65,000 clones, roughly four fifths of which are singletons. The sequencing sample was made of memory CD4+ T cells from blood. These receptors came from an adult in good health and CMV-seronegative. The CDR3 runs from the conserved cysteine through the conserved F or W. Each record gives: J gene, V gene, CDR3 protein.

TRBJ2-1	TRBV29-1	CSVDGTGNEQFF
TRBJ1-5	TRBV18	CASSPDWGPNQPQHF
TRBJ1-1	TRBV4-1	CASSQAGGNTEAFF
TRBJ2-5	TRBV5-1	CASSRGTDQETQYF
TRBJ1-1	TRBV6-6	CASSYARPRDYTEAFF
TRBJ2-2	TRBV5-1	CASSTTRGRGDNTGELFF
TRBJ2-6	TRBV19	CASSMPSGANVLTF
TRBJ2-5	TRBV5-5	CASSSNEETQYF
TRBJ2-1	TRBV4-2	CASSPRQGFSYNEQFF
TRBJ1-3	TRBV29-1	CSVTLVSGNTIYF
TRBJ1-4	TRBV7-8	CASSLKYGGASEKLFF
TRBJ2-1	TRBV28	CASSQQTSGGAYNEQFF
TRBJ2-3	TRBV5-1	CASLGESYQQYF
TRBJ2-7	TRBV11-2	CASSLGGGLGKNEQYF
TRBJ2-7	TRBV9	CASSVGPGTGKYEQYF
TRBJ1-1	TRBV4-1	CASSSPAGLYTEAFF
TRBJ1-1	TRBV7-2	CASSSQIQGEAFF
TRBJ1-1	TRBV5-8	CASRLTLVATEAFF
TRBJ2-3	TRBV19	CASSFRGPSSSTDTQYF
TRBJ2-7	TRBV9	CASSVRDTNSYEQYF
TRBJ2-7	TRBV19	CASSPGQGLAEQYF
TRBJ1-2	TRBV6-6	CASSAGTPGIFYGYTF
TRBJ2-5	TRBV20-1	CSALLGRTQYF
TRBJ1-1	TRBV6-1	CASSGTRDTEAFF
TRBJ1-4	TRBV20-1	CSAGEEKLFF
TRBJ1-2	TRBV28	CATQDRTYYGYTF
TRBJ1-3	TRBV5-1	CASSSSHSGNTIYF
TRBJ1-1	TRBV5-1	CASSLRTTGSFMNTEAFF
TRBJ1-1	TRBV28	CASSVPGGLGNTEAFF
TRBJ2-7	TRBV7-2	CASSLVSSYEQYF
TRBJ2-3	TRBV9	CASSVLAGDTQYF
TRBJ2-2	TRBV7-9	CASTRGTDGELFF
TRBJ1-4	TRBV4-1	CASSHNRDRVEKLFF
TRBJ1-4	TRBV19	CASRRTNEKLFF
TRBJ1-4	TRBV18	CASSLKGPVGEKLFF
TRBJ2-2	TRBV18	CASSPSGTGELFF
TRBJ2-3	TRBV7-3	CASSSRGGGADTQYF
TRBJ2-7	TRBV28	CASNPGQDYEQYF
TRBJ2-6	TRBV2	CASSADRGRTSGANVLTF
TRBJ1-2	TRBV5-3	CADKGASDLFYYGYTF
TRBJ2-2	TRBV7-2	CASSLVWGRNTGELFF
TRBJ2-3	TRBV9	CASSVFTDTQYF
TRBJ2-2	TRBV5-1	CASSLGQTNTGELFF
TRBJ2-7	TRBV7-9	CASSLQTGGEQYF
TRBJ1-4	TRBV7-9	CASSLRTGFNEKLFF